This T cell receptor (beta chain) originates from a study of response to subunit inactivated influenza vaccine. The CDR3 consists of 14 residues. The ends were cut back, 5 bases at V and 0 bases at J, with 5 bases in the middle. Germline CDR1 is MDHEN and CDR2 is SYDVKM. MiXCR, applied by TCRdb to the RT-PCR reads, yields one record per CDR3 protein. The repertoire holds around 190,000 distinct CDR3 sequences, around 14% seen once, with roughly 26% in the top ten. This clonotype has a handful of counts. The sequence was obtained from a man aged 50-59 years who received an inactivated influenza vaccine. Sequencing was performed on CD8+ T cells sorted from PBMCs, taken more than 4 days after vaccination. The chain joins TRBV28 to TRBJ1-6; no definite D call. CDR3 sequence reads: CASSISSYNSPLHF. For the CDR3, the DNA is TGTGCCAGCAGTATTAGCTCCTATAATTCACCCCTCCACTTT.